Many counts were recorded for the clone carrying this TCR beta chain. Its antigen is not identified. TCRdb recomputed calls from the 5' RACE reads with MiXCR, one row per CDR3 protein. The sample includes about 200,000 distinct CDR3 sequences, over 7.5% seen only once; the top ten take approximately 3.3%. These data originate in a study of T-cell memory formation after mild COVID-19. Study-wide points: Clones contracting day 15 to 85 were balanced CD4/CD8; later expanders leaned CD4+.

The sequenced sample consisted of PBMCs or a T cell subset sorted from them (not recorded which). This clonotype was sampled from a man between 18 and 35 years old who had mild COVID-19 (a few samples of this study predate the infection). Cell type and time point are not known.

The CDR3 loop is CASSLELAGGNTEQFF. CDR3 bases: TGCGCCAGCAGCTTGGAGCTAGCGGGAGGTAACACTGAGCAGTTCTTC. This rearrangement joins TRBV5-1 to TRBJ2-1; 11 nucleotides align to TRBD2. The germline gives CDR1 SGHRS, CDR2 YFSETQ. There are 16 residues in the CDR3. V lost 0 bases and J lost 9; bases outside the gene matches: 8.